This TCR beta chain was observed in a study of blood T cell repertoires in COVID-19. Sequencing was performed with immunoSEQ multiplex PCR; in TCRdb, only in-frame clones are kept and a portion is missing. The repertoire consists of fewer than 350,000 clones, with 85% occurring once and the leading ten covering under 2%. CDR1 and CDR2 (germline): SGHNT, YYREEE (reference sequence). Trimming stripped 0 bases from V and 6 bases from J, with 8 bases between. This CDR3 comprises 13 residues. The sample comprised PBMCs or T cells enriched from blood (not recorded which). The rearrangement uses TRBV5-4 and TRBJ2-3; D unresolved. The TCR originated in a woman aged 30 to 39 who had been exposed to COVID-19. The CDR3 sequence is CASSLVEVDTQYF. CDR3 DNA: TGTGCCAGCAGCTTGGTCGAGGTTGATACGCAGTATTTT.